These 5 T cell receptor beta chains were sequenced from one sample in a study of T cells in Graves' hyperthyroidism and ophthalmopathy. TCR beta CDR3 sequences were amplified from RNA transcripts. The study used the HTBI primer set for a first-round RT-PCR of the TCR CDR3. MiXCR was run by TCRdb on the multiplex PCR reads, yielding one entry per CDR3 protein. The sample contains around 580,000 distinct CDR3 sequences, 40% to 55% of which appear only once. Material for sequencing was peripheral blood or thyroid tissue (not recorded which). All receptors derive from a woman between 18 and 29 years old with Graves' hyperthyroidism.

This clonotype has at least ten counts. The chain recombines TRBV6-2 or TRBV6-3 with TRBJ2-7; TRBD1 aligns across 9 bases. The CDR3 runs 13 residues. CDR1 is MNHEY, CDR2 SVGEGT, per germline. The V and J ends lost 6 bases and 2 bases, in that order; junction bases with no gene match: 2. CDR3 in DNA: TGTGCCAGCAGAGGACAGGGGACCTACGAGCAGTACTTC. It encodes CASRGQGTYEQYF.

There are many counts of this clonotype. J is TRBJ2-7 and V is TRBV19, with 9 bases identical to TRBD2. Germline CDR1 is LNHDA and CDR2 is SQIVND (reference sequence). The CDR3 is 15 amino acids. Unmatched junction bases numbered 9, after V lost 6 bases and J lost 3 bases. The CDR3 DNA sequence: TGTGCCAGTAGCAGCCCCGGGACTAGCATCTACGAGCAGTACTTC. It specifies CASSSPGTSIYEQYF.

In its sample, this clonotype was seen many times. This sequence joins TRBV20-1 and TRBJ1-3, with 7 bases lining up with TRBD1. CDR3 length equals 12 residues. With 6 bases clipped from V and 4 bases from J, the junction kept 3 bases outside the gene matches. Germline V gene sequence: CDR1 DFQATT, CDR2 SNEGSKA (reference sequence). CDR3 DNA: TGCAGTGCCACAGGGGTGGGAAACACCATATATTTT. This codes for CSATGVGNTIYF.

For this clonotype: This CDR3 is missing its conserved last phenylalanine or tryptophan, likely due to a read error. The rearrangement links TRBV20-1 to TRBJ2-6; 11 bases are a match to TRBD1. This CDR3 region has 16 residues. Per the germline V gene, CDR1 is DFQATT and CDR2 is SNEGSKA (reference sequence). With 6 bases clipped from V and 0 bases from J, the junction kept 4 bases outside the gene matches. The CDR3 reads CSAGGTGGSGANVLTS. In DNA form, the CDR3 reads TGCAGTGCCGGGGGGACAGGGGGCTCTGGGGCCAACGTCCTGACTTCC.

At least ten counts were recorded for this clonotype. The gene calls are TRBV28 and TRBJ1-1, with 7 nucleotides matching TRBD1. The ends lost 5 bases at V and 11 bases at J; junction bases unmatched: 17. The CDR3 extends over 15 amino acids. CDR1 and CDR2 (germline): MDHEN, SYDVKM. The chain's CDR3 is CASSLLLQRGRGAFF. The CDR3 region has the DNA TGTGCCAGCAGTCTGTTACTACAGAGGGGGCGCGGGGCTTTCTTT.